The 22 T cell receptor beta chains in this list originate from one sample, sequenced in a study of CD8+CD57+ T cells in acquired aplastic anemia. CDR3 and TCR beta VDJ profiling relied on genomic DNA as the template. TCRdb called the reads again in MiXCR, with one record for every CDR3 protein. Among roughly 250,000 distinct CDR3 sequences listed, approximately 79% were seen once. Only patients with CD8+CD57+ cell expansion on flow cytometry were chosen for sequencing. The sequencing sample was made of sorted CD4+, CD8+, or CD8+CD57+ T cells (not recorded which) from PBMCs. The receptors stem from a human donor with aplastic anemia.

The V call is TRBV11-1, the J call TRBJ2-3, with 9 bases lining up with TRBD1. CDR1 is SGHAT and CDR2 is FQDESV in the germline V gene (reference sequence). The V gene end was trimmed by 6 bases and the J gene end by 2 bases; junction bases not matched to a gene: 6. This CDR3 has 15 amino acids. The chain's CDR3 is CASSQGDRDTDTQYF. The CDR3 DNA follows: TGTGCCAGCAGTCAAGGGGACAGGGACACAGATACGCAGTATTTT.

The chain links TRBV5-4 to TRBJ2-5; the D is unclear. The germline V and J ends were trimmed by 2 bases and 2 bases, with 7 bases remaining between them. Germline assignment: CDR1 SGHNT and CDR2 YYREEE (reference sequence). This CDR3 has 13 amino acids. CDR3 region: CASSFRIQETQYF. Written as DNA, the CDR3 is TGTGCCAGCAGCTTTCGAATTCAAGAGACCCAGTACTTC. The entire variable domain, with the rest obtained from reference TRBV5-4 and TRBJ2-5, is as follows: ETGVTQSPTHLIKTRGQQVTLRCSSQSGHNTVSWYQQALGQGPQFIFQYYREEENGRGNFPPRFSGLQFPNYSSELNVNALELDDSALYLCASSFRIQETQYFGPGTRLLVL.

The CDR3 DNA follows: TGTGCCAGCAGCAAGCCGGGTGGCTACACCTTC. This codes for CASSKPGGYTF. The gene calls are TRBV2 and TRBJ1-2; no firm D call. The CDR3 has 11 residues. V shed 6 bases and J shed 7 bases, with 9 bases lying between them. Germline V gene lookup returns CDR1 SNHLY and CDR2 FYNNEI.

The chain has TRBV19 and TRBJ1-1; D is unclear. Germline assignment: CDR1 LNHDA and CDR2 SQIVND (reference sequence). This CDR3 is 12 amino acids long. Trimming took off 9 bases at V and 4 bases at J, with 12 bases between the two ends. CDR3 loop: CASRRGGTEAFF. The CDR3 DNA reads TGTGCCAGCAGGAGAGGAGGCACTGAAGCTTTCTTT.

On this clonotype: This likely comes from a read error, as the CDR3 has no conserved phenylalanine or tryptophan at its end. The DNA is left out, because the CDR3 cannot be placed on it with certainty; the CDR3 is given as TCRdb lists it. The chain employs TRBV7-3 and TRBJ2-3; the listed D gene, TRBD2, was not tested against the DNA. Germline CDR1 and CDR2: SGHTA and FQGTGA. The CDR3 is 13 amino acids long, termini counted. The chain's CDR3 is CASARGATDAEHL.

This chain joins TRBV5-6 and TRBJ2-1; D is possibly TRBD2 (5 bases). Germline values: CDR1 SGHDT, CDR2 YYEEEE. This CDR3 has 15 residues. Between the trimmed V and J ends, which lost 4 bases and 6 bases, there was a span of 17 bases. The CDR3 DNA reads as TGTGCCAGCAGCGTGAAGAGGGCTTCTTCCAATGAGCAGTTCTTC. It codes for CASSVKRASSNEQFF.

This clonotype was seen just once. The CDR3 DNA sequence: TGTGCCAGCAGCTTAGCGGGTGGAGACGATGCGCAGTATGGCTACACCTTC. Translated, it gives CASSLAGGDDAQYGYTF. V is TRBV7-8 and J is TRBJ1-2; D is uncertain. The CDR3 length is 17 residues. The ends were cut back, 0 bases at V and 5 bases at J, with 19 bases in the middle. The V gene's germline CDR1 is SGHVS and CDR2 FQNEAQ.

This clonotype was picked up many times. The chain has TRBV10-3 and TRBJ2-2; 12 bases align to TRBD2. Losses at the gene ends were 7 bases for V and 0 bases for J; bases not matched to a gene: 6. Germline-derived CDR1 and CDR2 are ENHRY and SYGVKD. The CDR3 has 17 amino acids. The CDR3 coding sequence is TGTGCCATCATGCCGGGACTAGCGGGTTCGAACACCGGGGAGCTGTTTTTT. It translates to CAIMPGLAGSNTGELFF.

The chain combines TRBV20-1 with TRBJ2-3, with D perhaps TRBD2 (5 bases). The ends were cut back, 3 bases at V and 11 bases at J, with 27 bases in the middle. The germline gives CDR1 DFQATT, CDR2 SNEGSKA (reference sequence). The length of the CDR3 is 16 residues. The CDR3: CSARESGFSSYNEQYF. Here the CDR3 DNA reads TGCAGTGCTAGGGAATCGGGGTTCAGCTCCTACAATGAGCAGTATTTT.

Details on this clonotype: Since no conserved phenylalanine or tryptophan closes the CDR3, a read error is the likely cause. DNA of the CDR3: TGTGCCAGCAGCCAGGGGGGCGCAGATACTCAGGATGTGCAGTTCTGC. This sequence encodes CASSQGGADTQDVQFC. The chain uses TRBV2 and TRBJ2-1; a weak D match, TRBD1 (7 bases). The germline V gene has CDR1 SNHLY and CDR2 FYNNEI. Trimming took 6 bases from V and 12 from J, leaving 27 bases between them. This CDR3 has 16 amino acids.

The rearrangement uses TRBV6-2 or TRBV6-3 and TRBJ2-7; possibly TRBD2 for D (6 bases). Germline loops: CDR1 MNHEY, CDR2 SVGEGT. The CDR3 loop spans 13 amino acids. With 2 bases removed from V and 8 bases from J, the gap between germline ends came to 13 bases. The CDR3 DNA sequence: TGTGCCAGCAGTTACCTGGGGACTGAGCAGCAGTACTTC. Amino acid sequence: CASSYLGTEQQYF.

This chain connects TRBV7-6 to TRBJ2-3; possibly TRBD2 for D (5 bases). V was trimmed by 1 base and J by 11 bases, leaving 16 bases between them. Germline V CDR1 and CDR2: SGHVS, FNYEAQ. CDR3 length equals 14 residues. In DNA form, the CDR3 reads TGTGCCAGCAGCTTAGACGGAGGTCCCACTGAGCAGTATTTT. Its protein product is CASSLDGGPTEQYF. Full variable domain (outside the CDR3, taken from reference TRBV7-6 and TRBJ2-3): GAGVSQSPRYKVTKRGQDVALRCDPISGHVSLYWYRQALGQGPEFLTYFNYEAQQDKSGLPNDRFSAERPEGSISTLTIQRTEQRDSAMYRCASSLDGGPTEQYFGPGTRLTVL.

Only a few counts were recorded for this clonotype. The chain recombines TRBV11-2 with TRBJ2-3; D might be TRBD2 (5 bases). The CDR3 contains 15 residues. Between the trimmed V and J ends, which lost 4 bases and 5 bases, there was a span of 16 bases. Per the germline V gene, CDR1 is SGHAT and CDR2 is FQNNGV. In DNA, the CDR3 is TGTGCCAGCAGCTGGGGTGGCGGGTGCGGAGATACGCAGTATTTT. Translated: CASSWGGGCGDTQYF.

The chain recombines TRBV7-4 with TRBJ2-3; D call uncertain. The V gene lost 5 bases and the J gene lost 1 base, with 10 bases spanning the gap. CDR3 size: 14 residues. Germline CDR1 is SGHVT and CDR2 is SQSDAQ. For the CDR3, the DNA is TGTGCCAGCAGCGACGCGCAAGGCACAGATACGCAGTATTTT. It codes for CASSDAQGTDTQYF. Combining the CDR3 with reference TRBV7-4 and TRBJ2-3 gives the whole variable domain GAGVSQSPRYKVAKRGRDVALRCDSISGHVTLYWYRQTLGQGSEVLTYSQSDAQRDKSGRPSGRFSAERPERSVSTLKIQRTEQGDSAVYLCASSDAQGTDTQYFGPGTRLTVL.

This clonotype was recorded only once. One end of the junction varies from germline; a read error may be responsible. The J gene is TRBJ1-6, the V gene TRBV7-8; no definite D call. Germline assignment: CDR1 SGHVS and CDR2 FQNEAQ. CDR3 length: 14 residues. CDR3 DNA sequence: TGTGCCAGCAGCTTAGAGGGAGGTCATGCACCCCTCCATTTT. It yields the protein CASSLEGGHAPLHF.

This chain links TRBV9 with TRBJ2-2; no firm D call. Trimming shortened V by 3 bases and J by 10 bases, and 22 bases separated the two germline ends. Germline V gene sequence: CDR1 SGDLS, CDR2 YYNGEE. The CDR3 covers 16 residues. This chain's CDR3 is CASSAGSALNTLELFF. In nucleotides, the CDR3 is TGTGCCAGCAGCGCTGGGTCGGCCTTAAACACTTTGGAGCTGTTTTTT.

The chain employs TRBV6-1 and TRBJ2-1; the match to TRBD2 covers 7 bases. With 7 bases clipped from V and 8 bases from J, the junction kept 8 bases outside the gene matches. CDR1 MNHNS and CDR2 SASEGT come from the germline V gene. The CDR3 runs 13 residues. The CDR3 sequence: CASTGRPHYEQFF. The CDR3 bases are TGTGCCAGCACCGGGAGGCCCCACTATGAGCAGTTCTTC.

The V and J genes are TRBV7-9 and TRBJ2-1, with D perhaps TRBD1 or TRBD2 (5 bases each). The CDR3 has 16 amino acids. CDR1 SEHNR and CDR2 FQNEAQ come from the germline V gene (reference sequence). V lost 5 bases and J lost 13, with 27 bases in between. CDR3 coding DNA: TGTGCCAGCAGCCAGGCCAGGGAGAACACTGAAGCTGTCCAGTTCTTC. Protein sequence: CASSQARENTEAVQFF.

The chain joins TRBV5-4 to TRBJ1-3, with a weak D call TRBD1 (5 bases). Between the trimmed V and J ends, which lost 2 bases and 0 bases, there was a span of 15 bases. The germline CDR1 and CDR2 sequences are SGHNT and YYREEE (reference sequence). The CDR3 length is 17 residues. The CDR3 loop reads CASSFTTQGFSGNTIYF. The CDR3, as DNA: TGTGCCAGCAGCTTTACTACTCAGGGCTTCTCTGGAAACACCATATATTTT.

On this clonotype itself: The junction differs from germline at one of its ends, possibly a read error. J is TRBJ2-3 and V is TRBV9, with 10 bases fitting TRBD1. The CDR3 spans 13 residues. Germline V gene sequence: CDR1 SGDLS, CDR2 YYNGEE. The CDR3 loop reads CASSDGQGGDTGF. Here the CDR3 DNA reads TGTGCCAGCAGCGACGGACAGGGGGGCGACACCGGGTTT.

This clonotype was recorded at least ten times. V and J are TRBV7-8 and TRBJ1-6; TRBD1 agrees at 7 bases. The CDR3 is made up of 16 amino acids. The V gene end was trimmed by 3 bases and the J gene end by 14 bases; junction bases not matched to a gene: 16. The V gene's germline CDR1 is SGHVS and CDR2 FQNEAQ. CDR3 protein: CASSFHPDGTALSLHF. The CDR3 DNA follows: TGTGCCAGCAGCTTTCATCCAGACGGGACAGCCCTTTCCCTCCACTTT.

CDR3 sequence: CASSFTPLGEQFFYEQYV. In DNA form, the CDR3 reads TGTGCCAGCAGCTTTACTCCGCTCGGGGAGCAGTTCTTCTACGAGCAGTACGTC. The chain is built from TRBV7-2 and TRBJ2-7; possibly TRBD2 for D (5 bases). Germline CDR1 and CDR2: SGHTA and FQGNSA. The CDR3 runs to 18 residues. V was trimmed by 3 bases and J by 3 bases, leaving 24 bases between them.